These 11 T cell receptor beta chains share one sample of origin, sequenced in a study of blood T cell repertoires in COVID-19. Clones were sequenced by immunoSEQ multiplex PCR, and TCRdb holds only the in-frame ones, with some missing. The sample includes around 93,000 clones, 80% to 90% of them seen just once. Sequenced material: peripheral blood. These receptors were collected from a man of 80 years or more with acute or convalescent COVID-19.

This chain links TRBV5-1 with TRBJ2-7; 9 bases fit TRBD2. The CDR3 loop spans 17 amino acids. After removal of 4 bases from V and 0 bases from J, the junction contained 11 bases not matched to a gene. Per the germline V gene, CDR1 is SGHRS and CDR2 is YFSETQ. CDR3 region: CASSPSPAGLASYEQYF. The CDR3 DNA sequence: TGCGCCAGCAGCCCGTCTCCTGCGGGACTAGCCTCCTACGAGCAGTACTTC.

The chain links TRBV5-6 to TRBJ1-4; TRBD1 aligns across 8 bases. Germline V gene data show CDR1 as SGHDT and CDR2 as YYEEEE. V dropped 3 bases and J dropped 3; count of bases not matched to a gene: 4. CDR3 length: 15 residues. This chain's CDR3 is CASSSRQGSNEKLFF. CDR3 coding DNA: TGTGCCAGCAGCTCTCGACAGGGGTCTAATGAAAAACTGTTTTTT. Filled out from reference TRBV5-6 and TRBJ1-4, the complete variable domain reads DAGVTQSPTHLIKTRGQQVTLRCSPKSGHDTVSWYQQALGQGPQFIFQYYEEEERQRGNFPDRFSGHQFPNYSSELNVNALLLGDSALYLCASSSRQGSNEKLFFGSGTQLSVL.

The count of this clone is one. The rearrangement links TRBV27 to TRBJ1-3, with unresolved D. The CDR3 extends over 14 amino acids. Germline CDR1 is MNHEY and CDR2 is SMNVEV (reference sequence). V dropped 3 bases and J dropped 0 bases, with 6 bases sitting between them. CDR3 nucleotides: TGTGCCAGCAGTTTGACGGGCTCTGGAAACACCATATATTTT. Translating gives CASSLTGSGNTIYF.

A single count supports this clone. This sequence joins TRBV9 and TRBJ2-3, with D perhaps TRBD2 (6 bases). CDR1 and CDR2 from the germline V gene are SGDLS and YYNGEE. Trimming removed 0 bases from V and 6 bases from J, with 20 bases in between. The CDR3 has 17 residues. The CDR3 nucleotides read TGTGCCAGCAGCGTAGGTGAGGAGGGCGGCCTTTGGGATACGCAGTATTTT. This translates into CASSVGEEGGLWDTQYF.

The rearrangement joins TRBV5-6 to TRBJ1-1, with D unresolved. V lost 2 bases to trimming and J lost 3 bases, with 14 bases between them. This CDR3 comprises 15 residues. Looked up from germline, CDR1 is SGHDT and CDR2 is YYEEEE. CDR3 loop: CASSFLAGFDTEAFF. In DNA form, the CDR3 reads TGTGCCAGCAGCTTTTTAGCGGGGTTCGACACTGAAGCTTTCTTT.

This clone has only one observation. The V call is TRBV18, the J call TRBJ1-4; 9 bases align to TRBD1. Germline V lookup: CDR1 KGHSH, CDR2 LQKENI. V shed 3 bases, J shed 7 bases, and the junction held 0 bases outside the gene matches. The length of the CDR3 is 13 residues. The CDR3 region has the DNA TGTGCCAGCTCACCGGACAGGGGTGAAAAACTGTTTTTT. Translation: CASSPDRGEKLFF.

This clone was detected only once. This rearrangement joins TRBV11-1 to TRBJ1-2; 8 nucleotides agree with TRBD1. Trimming cost V 5 bases and J 7 bases; bases outside gene matches: 9. CDR3 length: 14 amino acids. Germline V lookup: CDR1 SGHAT, CDR2 FQDESV (reference sequence). The CDR3 here is CASSPGQGITGYTF. The CDR3 coding sequence is TGTGCCAGCAGCCCTGGACAGGGTATTACTGGCTACACCTTC. Based on the CDR3 plus reference TRBV11-1 and TRBJ1-2, the full variable domain is EAEVAQSPRYKITEKSQAVAFWCDPISGHATLYWYRQILGQGPELLVQFQDESVVDDSQLPKDRFSAERLKGVDSTLKIQPAELGDSAMYLCASSPGQGITGYTFGSGTRLTVV.

The V call is TRBV19, the J call TRBJ1-2, with D hard to call. The CDR3 consists of 13 residues. V lost 6 bases and J lost 2, with 10 bases in between. Germline CDR1 LNHDA, CDR2 SQIVND (reference sequence). This CDR3 reads CASRRRDNYGYTF. The CDR3 nucleotides read TGTGCCAGTAGACGGAGAGACAACTATGGCTACACCTTC.

The chain carries TRBV5-4 and TRBJ2-7, with a tentative D call TRBD2 (6 bases). The CDR3 is 15 residues long. Per germline, CDR1 SGHNT and CDR2 YYREEE (reference sequence). V was clipped by 2 bases and J by 3 bases, with 15 bases between them. CDR3 nucleotides: TGTGCCAGCAGCTTCGATGGGACTTCGGTCTACGAGCAGTACTTC. This sequence encodes CASSFDGTSVYEQYF.

The rearrangement uses TRBV9 and TRBJ2-7, with TRBD2 matching over 10 bases. Germline V gene data show CDR1 as SGDLS and CDR2 as YYNGEE. J was trimmed by 5 bases and V by 0 bases; bases with no gene match: 5. The CDR3 is made up of 15 amino acids. DNA for the CDR3: TGTGCCAGCAGCGTAGGATCTAGCGGGGGCCACGAGCAGTACTTC. Protein: CASSVGSSGGHEQYF.

The chain couples TRBV7-3 to TRBJ1-1, with D perhaps matching TRBD1 (6 bases). CDR1 and CDR2 (germline): SGHTA, FQGTGA. This CDR3 is built from 14 residues. The V end was cut by 5 bases, the J end by 1 base, with 11 bases between. This CDR3 is CASSLGHQNTEAFF. The CDR3 DNA sequence: TGTGCCAGCAGCCTGGGACACCAGAACACTGAAGCTTTCTTT.